Following are 18 T cell receptor beta chains from one sample sequenced in a study of blood T cells in healthy people across ages. A second PCR of 7 to 11 cycles used a sample-barcoded 5' primer and a J-beta primer mix. TCRdb analysed the 5' RACE reads with MiXCR anew, one entry per CDR3 protein. There are some 1 million distinct CDR3 sequences in the sample; more than 40% occur only once, and approximately 20% lies in the top ten. The sample was blood. These receptor sequences come from a woman aged 55-70 years in good health.

The gene calls are TRBV10-3 and TRBJ1-2, with D tentatively TRBD1 (5 bases). This CDR3 comprises 14 residues. Germline V gene lookup returns CDR1 ENHRY and CDR2 SYGVKD. Trimming shortened V by 4 bases and J by 5 bases, and 14 bases separated the two germline ends. Here the CDR3 reads CAISVRGTDYGYTF. The DNA for the CDR3 is TGTGCCATCAGTGTCCGTGGGACGGATTATGGCTACACCTTC.

This chain joins TRBV5-1 and TRBJ2-4, with D tentatively TRBD1 or TRBD2 (6 bases each). Near its end, the DNA agrees better with TRBJ2-7, so the J call may be wrong. Germline CDR1 is SGHRS and CDR2 is YFSETQ. CDR3 length equals 14 residues. The CDR3 sequence is CASSVGGSGVEQYF. Here the CDR3 DNA reads TGCGCCAGCAGCGTGGGAGGCTCAGGGGTCGAGCAGTACTTC.

This clonotype was seen more than once but under ten times. This sequence joins TRBV7-6 and TRBJ2-1; TRBD2 matches at 10 bases. Looked up from germline, CDR1 is SGHVS and CDR2 is FNYEAQ. The ends lost 3 bases at V and 3 bases at J; junction bases unmatched: 5. The CDR3 spans 16 residues. In nucleotides, the CDR3 is TGTGCCAGCAGCTTGAGCGGGAGGGATGTCTACAATGAGCAGTTCTTC. It codes for CASSLSGRDVYNEQFF. Using reference TRBV7-6 and TRBJ2-1 for the parts outside the CDR3, the full variable domain is GAGVSQSPRYKVTKRGQDVALRCDPISGHVSLYWYRQALGQGPEFLTYFNYEAQQDKSGLPNDRFSAERPEGSISTLTIQRTEQRDSAMYRCASSLSGRDVYNEQFFGPGTRLTVL.

The chain recombines TRBV7-9 with TRBJ2-1; tentatively, D is TRBD1 or TRBD2 (5 bases each). The CDR3 is made up of 15 amino acids. Trimming removed 2 bases from V and 7 bases from J, with 15 bases in between. The germline V gene encodes CDR1 SEHNR and CDR2 FQNEAQ (reference sequence). CDR3 in DNA: TGTGCCAGCAGCTTACAGCTAGCAGGGCCTAATGAGCAGTTCTTC. Its protein is CASSLQLAGPNEQFF.

The V gene is TRBV20-1, the J gene TRBJ2-5; 8 nucleotides match TRBD2. This CDR3 has 15 amino acids. Trimming at V came to 6 bases and at J to 5 bases, leaving 14 bases not matched to a gene. Germline assignment: CDR1 DFQATT and CDR2 SNEGSKA (reference sequence). The CDR3 nucleotides read TGCAGTGCCTACCAGCGGGAGTTGGGCCGGGAGACCCAGTACTTC. Its protein is CSAYQRELGRETQYF.

The rearrangement uses TRBV21-1 and TRBJ2-5. TRBV21-1 is classified as a pseudogene. This CDR3 is built from 13 residues. CDR3 residues: CASIRNGQETQYF. The DNA of the CDR3 is TGTGCCAGCATCAGGAACGGCCAAGAGACCCAGTACTTC.

The rearrangement uses TRBV12-3 or TRBV12-4 and TRBJ1-2, with a weak D call TRBD1 (6 bases). Deletions cut 5 bases from V and 3 bases from J, with 16 bases between. The CDR3 runs to 15 residues. CDR3 loop: CASSTEGGLDYGYTF. The CDR3 nucleotides are TGTGCCAGCAGTACTGAAGGGGGTTTGGACTATGGCTACACCTTC.

A few counts support this clonotype. The gene calls are TRBV20-1 and TRBJ2-7, with 7 positions matching TRBD1. Germline-derived CDR1 and CDR2 are DFQATT and SNEGSKA (reference sequence). This CDR3 contains 15 residues. Trimming removed 0 bases from V and 4 bases from J; junction bases left unmatched: 9. In DNA, the CDR3 is TGCAGTGCTAGAGATGAGCGACAGGGTGGGTACGAGCAGTACTTC. Its translation is CSARDERQGGYEQYF.

The J gene is TRBJ2-3, the V gene TRBV9; 7 bases are a match to TRBD2. Germline loops: CDR1 SGDLS, CDR2 YYNGEE. The CDR3 is made up of 15 amino acids. J was trimmed by 1 base and V by 6 bases; bases with no gene match: 8. This CDR3 is CASNEQGGRTDTQYF. The CDR3 DNA follows: TGTGCCAGCAACGAGCAGGGAGGGCGCACAGATACGCAGTATTTT.

At least ten counts were recorded for this clonotype. J is TRBJ2-1 and V is TRBV29-1; TRBD2 aligns across 13 bases. The CDR3 length is 13 residues. CDR1 is SQVTM, CDR2 ANQGSEA, per germline. Trimming took 6 bases from V and 6 from J; bases not matched to a gene: 2. CDR3 region: CSVRLAGGNEQFF. Written as DNA, the CDR3 is TGCAGCGTCCGACTAGCGGGAGGCAATGAGCAGTTCTTC.

This clonotype occurred a few times. The V and J genes are TRBV27 and TRBJ2-3; a possible D gene is TRBD2 (6 bases). Germline assignment: CDR1 MNHEY and CDR2 SMNVEV (reference sequence). The CDR3 is 17 residues long. Trimming took 0 bases from V and 0 from J, leaving 13 bases between them. The CDR3 nucleotides are TGTGCCAGCAGTTTATCACGTACAGCGGGTAGCACAGATACGCAGTATTTT. Encoded protein: CASSLSRTAGSTDTQYF.

This chain links TRBV18 with TRBJ2-4, with a tentative D call TRBD2 (6 bases). The J call is doubtful: the DNA matches TRBJ2-7 better. The V gene's germline CDR1 is KGHSH and CDR2 LQKENI. CDR3 length: 14 residues. The CDR3 is CASSPGGMSHEQYF. CDR3 coding DNA: TGTGCCAGCTCACCAGGAGGGATGAGCCACGAGCAGTACTTC.

V is TRBV12-3 or TRBV12-4 and J is TRBJ2-1; tentative D call: TRBD2 (6 bases). V shed 7 bases and J shed 6 bases, with 31 bases lying between them. CDR3 size: 19 residues. In DNA form, the CDR3 reads TGTGCCAGCACCTCTTCCCCCACCGGCGGGCAGGGAGGCGGCAATGAGCAGTTCTTC. Translation gives CASTSSPTGGQGGGNEQFF.

The chain recombines TRBV4-2 with TRBJ2-3; 7 bases are shared with TRBD2. The germline V gene has CDR1 LGHNA and CDR2 YNFKEQ. Germline trimming cut 3 bases from V and 7 bases from J; bases unmatched to any gene: 10. The CDR3 is made up of 15 amino acids. Here the CDR3 reads CASSQGLTPRNTQYF. The CDR3 DNA is TGTGCCAGCAGCCAGGGACTAACTCCGCGAAATACGCAGTATTTT.

The chain combines TRBV19 with TRBJ1-1, with D possibly TRBD1 on 6 matching bases. Trimming took off 8 bases at V and 3 bases at J, with 13 bases between the two ends. The CDR3 covers 13 residues. The germline CDR1 and CDR2 sequences are LNHDA and SQIVND (reference sequence). The CDR3 nucleotides are TGTGCCAGTCGACAGGACAGAGACACTGAAGCTTTCTTT. Translated, it gives CASRQDRDTEAFF.

This chain uses TRBV12-5 with TRBJ2-5, with D perhaps TRBD1 (6 bases). Per the germline V gene, CDR1 is LGHNT and CDR2 is FRNRAP. The CDR3 sequence is 16 residues long. V dropped 0 bases and J dropped 2 bases, with 13 bases sitting between them. CDR3: CASGLVWGDRQETQYF. DNA of the CDR3: TGTGCTAGTGGTTTGGTATGGGGTGACAGGCAAGAGACCCAGTACTTC.

This chain joins TRBV29-1 and TRBJ2-1; 11 positions match TRBD1. The tail of the sequence fits TRBJ2-7 better, so the J call may be wrong. Germline CDR1 SQVTM, CDR2 ANQGSEA. CDR3 size: 13 residues. The CDR3: CSARDRGSNEQYF. The CDR3 nucleotides read TGCAGCGCCCGGGACAGGGGGAGCAATGAGCAGTACTTC.

The chain recombines TRBV20-1 with TRBJ1-2; D unresolved. CDR3 size: 10 residues. Germline CDR1 is DFQATT and CDR2 is SNEGSKA (reference sequence). CDR3 in amino acids: CSSPERGYTF. The CDR3, as DNA: TGCAGCAGCCCGGAGAGGGGCTACACCTTC.